These T cell receptor beta chains were read from a single sample in a study of cytomegalovirus exposure and HLA in healthy donors. The assay was immunoSEQ multiplex PCR, and TCRdb's table has in-frame clones only and misses some. The table shows 100,000 to 150,000 clones, with roughly 70% occurring only once. What was sequenced was PBMCs. The receptors here all came from a woman aged 40 to 49 in good health and CMV-seropositive. Each CDR3 is given with its conserved first and last residue. Fields, in order: clone size, J gene, V gene, D gene, CDR3 protein, CDR3 DNA. D genes are given only for firm matches. Not all rows give a size; the values are once, few, many and, for expanded clones, a class.

abundance: .; j_gene: TRBJ2-2; v_gene: TRBV10-3; d_gene: .; CDR3aa: CAISDPGLRKTGELFF; CDR3nt: TGTGCCATCAGTGACCCGGGTCTAAGAAAAACCGGGGAGCTGTTTTTT
abundance: .; j_gene: TRBJ1-2; v_gene: TRBV5-6; d_gene: .; CDR3aa: CASTPGGRGYTF; CDR3nt: TGTGCCAGCACCCCAGGAGGGAGAGGCTACACCTTC
abundance: once; j_gene: TRBJ1-1; v_gene: TRBV28; d_gene: .; CDR3aa: CASQGSGTLNTEAFF; CDR3nt: TGTGCCAGCCAAGGATCGGGTACCCTGAACACTGAAGCTTTCTTT
abundance: .; j_gene: TRBJ1-1; v_gene: TRBV10-3; d_gene: .; CDR3aa: CAISPRDTSGTEAFF; CDR3nt: TGTGCCATCAGTCCTAGGGACACCTCGGGGACTGAAGCTTTCTTT
abundance: .; j_gene: TRBJ1-4; v_gene: TRBV5-4; d_gene: .; CDR3aa: CASSFRTTDNEKLFF; CDR3nt: TGTGCCAGCAGCTTCCGGACGACAGACAATGAAAAACTGTTTTTT
abundance: few; j_gene: TRBJ2-1; v_gene: TRBV5-1; d_gene: TRBD2; CDR3aa: CATLTRGGEQFF; CDR3nt: TGCGCCACCCTAACCCGGGGGGGTGAGCAGTTCTTC
abundance: .; j_gene: TRBJ2-1; v_gene: TRBV6-5; d_gene: TRBD2; CDR3aa: CASSPGTRGRNEQFF; CDR3nt: TGTGCCAGCAGTCCCGGGACTAGAGGTCGCAATGAGCAGTTCTTC
abundance: few; j_gene: TRBJ1-4; v_gene: TRBV15; d_gene: TRBD1; CDR3aa: CATSRERTGPNEKLFF; CDR3nt: TGTGCCACCAGCAGAGAGCGGACAGGCCCAAATGAAAAACTGTTTTTT
abundance: .; j_gene: TRBJ2-3; v_gene: TRBV4-3; d_gene: .; CDR3aa: CASSQDFQGPTDTQYF; CDR3nt: TGCGCCAGCAGCCAAGATTTCCAGGGTCCCACAGATACGCAGTATTTT
abundance: .; j_gene: TRBJ2-7; v_gene: TRBV7-2; d_gene: TRBD2; CDR3aa: CASSRTSGYTAEQYF; CDR3nt: TGTGCCAGCAGCCGGACTAGCGGATACACGGCCGAGCAGTACTTC
abundance: .; j_gene: TRBJ2-7; v_gene: TRBV9; d_gene: .; CDR3aa: CASSVSSGAGEQYF; CDR3nt: TGTGCCAGCAGCGTTTCCTCAGGGGCTGGCGAGCAGTACTTC
abundance: few; j_gene: TRBJ2-7; v_gene: TRBV28; d_gene: TRBD2; CDR3aa: CASSFYPRREVSYEQYF; CDR3nt: TGTGCCAGCAGTTTCTACCCTCGGCGGGAGGTTTCCTACGAGCAGTACTTC
abundance: .; j_gene: TRBJ1-1; v_gene: TRBV23-1; d_gene: .; CDR3aa: CASSQPGGLGSTEAFF; CDR3nt: TGCGCCAGCAGTCAGCCGGGGGGGCTGGGTAGTACTGAAGCTTTCTTT
abundance: .; j_gene: TRBJ2-6; v_gene: TRBV2; d_gene: .; CDR3aa: CASSEGGGLTGANVLTF; CDR3nt: TGTGCCAGCAGTGAAGGGGGCGGTTTAACTGGGGCCAACGTCCTGACTTTC
abundance: few; j_gene: TRBJ1-1; v_gene: TRBV5-1; d_gene: .; CDR3aa: CASSLALETEAFF; CDR3nt: TGCGCCAGCAGCTTGGCCCTGGAGACTGAAGCTTTCTTT